These T cell receptor beta chains were read from a single sample in a study of shared clonotypes between healthy human individuals. Assay used: immunoSEQ multiplex PCR; TCRdb lists only in-frame clones, some missing. Here the sample spans over a million clones, about 75% being singletons. Sequencing was carried out using memory CD4+ T cells sorted from blood. These receptor sequences come from a man between 18 and 29 years old in good health. The CDR3 runs from the conserved cysteine through the conserved F or W. Fields, in order: V gene, D gene, clone size, J gene, CDR3 protein, CDR3 DNA. A D gene is named only where the DNA matches it firmly. Only some rows state a clone size, as once, few, many or a class for expanded clones.

TRBV27	TRBD2	-	TRBJ2-1	CASSDHRLAGGPGEQFF	TGTGCCAGCAGCGACCACCGACTAGCGGGAGGCCCAGGGGAGCAGTTCTTC
TRBV28	-	-	TRBJ2-5	CASSLQGGVGTQYF	TGTGCCAGCAGTTTACAGGGCGGGGTCGGGACCCAGTACTTC
TRBV10-3	-	-	TRBJ1-2	CAISESNYGYTF	TGTGCCATCAGTGAATCTAACTATGGCTACACCTTC
TRBV30	-	-	TRBJ2-2	CAWSVLRGITNTGELFF	TGTGCCTGGAGTGTATTAAGAGGGATTACGAACACCGGGGAGCTGTTTTTT
TRBV28	-	-	TRBJ1-3	CASSSFDSRRINTIYF	TGTGCCAGCAGTTCATTTGACAGCCGGCGAATAAACACCATATATTTT
TRBV27	TRBD2	-	TRBJ2-1	CASRGSGPYNEQFF	TGTGCCAGCAGGGGTAGCGGGCCTTACAATGAGCAGTTCTTC
TRBV12-5	-	-	TRBJ2-1	CASGARAPSSYNEQFF	TGTGCTAGTGGTGCAAGGGCTCCAAGCTCCTACAATGAGCAGTTCTTC
TRBV5-1	TRBD2	-	TRBJ2-7	CASRDPSGSYEQYF	TGCGCCAGCAGAGACCCTAGCGGTTCCTACGAGCAGTACTTC
TRBV28	-	-	TRBJ1-4	CASSLLREKLFF	TGTGCCAGCAGCCTCTTACGGGAAAAACTGTTTTTT
TRBV2	TRBD2	few	TRBJ2-3	CASSAGTSGVRDTQYF	TGTGCCAGCAGCGCCGGGACTAGCGGGGTGAGAGATACGCAGTATTTT
TRBV7-9	-	-	TRBJ1-5	CASSPGTLLNQPQHF	TGTGCCAGCAGCCCCGGGACACTCCTCAATCAGCCCCAGCATTTT
TRBV30	TRBD1	once	TRBJ1-6	CAWSPQGGPLHF	TGTGCCTGGAGTCCCCAGGGGGGACCCCTCCACTTT
TRBV10-3	-	many	TRBJ1-3	CAISESGYTLVSSGNTIYF	TGTGCCATCAGTGAGTCGGGTTATACTCTTGTTTCCTCTGGAAACACCATATATTTT
TRBV5-1	-	once	TRBJ1-4	CASSLAVNVNEKLFF	TGCGCCAGCAGCTTGGCGGTAAACGTCAATGAAAAACTGTTTTTT
TRBV2	-	-	TRBJ2-5	CASNGDETETQYF	TGTGCCAGCAACGGGGACGAGACAGAGACCCAGTACTTC
TRBV27	-	-	TRBJ2-3	CASSLGRATTDTQYF	TGTGCCAGCAGTTTAGGTAGGGCCACCACAGATACGCAGTATTTT
TRBV5-1	-	-	TRBJ1-2	CASSLGQGEGGYTF	TGCGCCAGCAGCTTGGGGCAGGGTGAAGGTGGCTACACCTTC
TRBV11-2	-	-	TRBJ2-5	CASSLSVGETQYF	TGTGCCAGCAGCTTATCGGTGGGGGAGACCCAGTACTTC
TRBV7-8	-	-	TRBJ2-7	CASSLGQGFEQYF	TGTGCCAGCAGCTTAGGCCAGGGTTTCGAGCAGTACTTC
TRBV14	-	-	TRBJ2-5	CASSRSGLPVTQYF	TGTGCCAGCAGCCGGTCAGGGTTACCTGTGACCCAGTACTTC
TRBV11-2	-	-	TRBJ2-3	CASSLDGSTDTQYF	TGTGCCAGCAGCTTAGACGGAAGCACAGATACGCAGTATTTT
TRBV29-1	TRBD2	-	TRBJ2-1	CSVSGLAGAEQFF	TGCAGCGTCTCGGGACTAGCGGGAGCTGAGCAGTTCTTC
TRBV13	TRBD2	-	TRBJ2-3	CASSRALPGGPLTDTQYF	TGTGCCAGCAGCAGGGCCTTACCGGGGGGGCCCCTGACAGATACGCAGTATTTT
TRBV2	TRBD1	-	TRBJ2-3	CASSQKGTGVTDTQYF	TGTGCCAGCAGTCAGAAGGGGACAGGGGTCACAGATACGCAGTATTTT
TRBV6-1	TRBD2	once	TRBJ2-3	CASTSSGIPLYTQYF	TGTGCCAGCACTAGTAGCGGGATCCCCTTGTATACGCAGTATTTT
TRBV7-2	TRBD2	-	TRBJ2-4	CASSLDTSGRGSSIQYF	TGTGCCAGCAGCTTAGATACTAGCGGGAGAGGGTCAAGCATTCAGTACTTC
TRBV5-5	TRBD1	-	TRBJ2-1	CASSLTGVVYNEQFF	TGTGCCAGCAGCCTTACAGGGGTGGTCTACAATGAGCAGTTCTTC